The 25 T cell receptor beta chains presented below share a single source sample, sequenced in a study of long-term antiretroviral therapy in people with HIV. The assay used was immunoSEQ (version v3.0), run at survey level. Sequencing used immunoSEQ multiplex PCR; TCRdb keeps in-frame clones, though not all of them. This table has roughly 20,000 clones, under 90% appearing once. Sequenced material: unsorted PBMCs, taken at the start of antiretroviral therapy. These receptors were obtained from a man between 50 and 59 years old with HIV.

The rearrangement links TRBV13 to TRBJ1-6, with TRBD1 as a possible D gene (6 bases). The V gene lost 5 bases and the J gene lost 6 bases, with 14 bases spanning the gap. Per the germline V gene, CDR1 is PRHDT and CDR2 is FYEKMQ (reference sequence). The CDR3 runs to 15 residues. DNA of the CDR3: TGTGCCAGCAGCCCTATAGGGGGATCTAATTCACCCCTCCACTTT. Translating it yields CASSPIGGSNSPLHF.

J is TRBJ1-6 and V is TRBV27; D is possibly TRBD1 (5 bases). The V and J ends lost 1 base and 7 bases respectively, with 8 bases between them. Germline CDR1 and CDR2: MNHEY and SMNVEV (reference sequence). The CDR3 has 14 amino acids. The CDR3 protein is CASSLFGGNSPLHF. The CDR3 region has the DNA TGTGCCAGCAGTTTATTTGGGGGGAATTCACCCCTCCACTTT.

The CDR3 DNA sequence: TGTGCCTGGAGTTCTATTAGCGGGAGAAGTCCCAATGAGCAGTTCTTC. Its translation: CAWSSISGRSPNEQFF. The gene calls are TRBV30 and TRBJ2-1; 9 bases are a match to TRBD2. Germline V gives CDR1 GTSNPN, CDR2 SVGIG (reference sequence). There are 16 residues in the CDR3. Germline trimming cut 2 bases from V and 6 bases from J; bases unmatched to any gene: 11.

V is TRBV5-1 and J is TRBJ1-1; weak D call: TRBD1 (6 bases). Germline values: CDR1 SGHRS, CDR2 YFSETQ. Trimming cost V 1 base and J 2 bases, with 12 bases left between them. This CDR3 has 15 residues. CDR3 sequence: CASSLSGAGNTEAFF. DNA of the CDR3: TGCGCCAGCAGCTTGTCGGGGGCGGGAAACACTGAAGCTTTCTTT. Full variable domain (missing parts from reference TRBV5-1 and TRBJ1-1): KAGVTQTPRYLIKTRGQQVTLSCSPISGHRSVSWYQQTPGQGLQFLFEYFSETQRNKGNFPGRFSGRQFSNSRSEMNVSTLELGDSALYLCASSLSGAGNTEAFFGQGTRLTVV.

The V call is TRBV28, the J call TRBJ1-5, with unresolved D. The CDR3 is made up of 13 amino acids. Germline CDR1 and CDR2: MDHEN and SYDVKM. Trimming took off 6 bases at V and 1 base at J, with 7 bases between the two ends. CDR3 nucleotides: TGTGCCAGCAGCAGTATGAGCAATCAGCCCCAGCATTTT. It specifies CASSSMSNQPQHF. The variable domain in full, completed from reference TRBV28 and TRBJ1-5, reads DVKVTQSSRYLVKRTGEKVFLECVQDMDHENMFWYRQDPGLGLRLIYFSYDVKMKEKGDIPEGYSVSREKKERFSLILESASTNQTSMYLCASSSMSNQPQHFGDGTRLSIL.

V is TRBV6-5 and J is TRBJ2-7; 7 nucleotides line up with TRBD2. Per germline, CDR1 MNHEY and CDR2 SVGAGI. The length of the CDR3 is 13 residues. V gave up 10 bases and J gave up 0 bases; unmatched junction bases: 6. The CDR3 protein is CAIGEGPSYEQYF. For the CDR3, the DNA is TGTGCCATCGGGGAGGGACCCTCCTACGAGCAGTACTTC.

In this sample, this clone turned up once. The CDR3 reads CASSTTGGGQPQHF. DNA of the CDR3: TGTGCCAGCAGTACTACAGGGGGAGGCCAGCCCCAGCATTTT. J is TRBJ1-5 and V is TRBV28, with TRBD1 identical over 8 bases. The CDR3 totals 14 residues. J gave up 7 bases and V 5 bases, and 7 bases lay outside the gene matches. CDR1 is MDHEN and CDR2 is SYDVKM in the germline V gene.

This clone was detected only a few times. The chain links TRBV19 to TRBJ1-5, with 10 bases that match TRBD1. Germline V gives CDR1 LNHDA, CDR2 SQIVND (reference sequence). The CDR3 totals 16 residues. V was clipped by 2 bases and J by 3 bases; unmatched bases: 4. CDR3 in DNA: TGTGCCAGTAGTATAACTGGGACAGGGGCCAATCAGCCCCAGCATTTT. This sequence encodes CASSITGTGANQPQHF.

The chain couples TRBV28 to TRBJ2-1, with 9 bases matching TRBD2. The CDR3 is 16 residues long. V shed 2 bases and J 6 bases; nucleotides not matched to a gene: 8. Per the germline V gene, CDR1 is MDHEN and CDR2 is SYDVKM. DNA of the CDR3: TGTGCCAGCAGTTTAGCGGGAGGGCATTGGGTCAATGAGCAGTTCTTC. It encodes CASSLAGGHWVNEQFF.

The chain employs TRBV7-9 and TRBJ2-1; weak D call: TRBD2 (5 bases). The germline V and J ends were trimmed by 2 bases and 8 bases, with 13 bases remaining between them. CDR1 SEHNR and CDR2 FQNEAQ come from the germline V gene (reference sequence). This CDR3 has 14 amino acids. In nucleotides, the CDR3 is TGTGCCAGCAGCTTACACTTCGTCGGGGATGAGCAGTTCTTC. Residues: CASSLHFVGDEQFF.

The chain combines TRBV5-1 with TRBJ2-3; D gene unclear. V shed 2 bases and J shed 2 bases, with 15 bases lying between them. CDR1 is SGHRS, CDR2 YFSETQ, per germline. The CDR3 consists of 16 residues. The CDR3 reads CASSFEARIVTDTQYF. CDR3 coding DNA: TGCGCCAGCAGCTTCGAGGCACGGATCGTCACAGATACGCAGTATTTT. Full variable domain (remainder filled in from reference TRBV5-1 and TRBJ2-3): KAGVTQTPRYLIKTRGQQVTLSCSPISGHRSVSWYQQTPGQGLQFLFEYFSETQRNKGNFPGRFSGRQFSNSRSEMNVSTLELGDSALYLCASSFEARIVTDTQYFGPGTRLTVL.

The chain recombines TRBV7-8 with TRBJ2-6, with D tentatively TRBD1 or TRBD2 (5 bases each). CDR3 length equals 16 residues. Deletions cut 0 bases from V and 0 bases from J, with 6 bases between. Germline CDR1 SGHVS, CDR2 FQNEAQ. The CDR3 sequence is CASSLAGDSGANVLTF. DNA of the CDR3: TGTGCCAGCAGCTTAGCGGGGGACTCTGGGGCCAACGTCCTGACTTTC.

The rearrangement links TRBV6-6 to TRBJ1-2, with D perhaps TRBD1 (5 bases). CDR1 and CDR2 from the germline V gene are MNHNY and SVGAGI (reference sequence). CDR3 length: 13 amino acids. V gave up 7 bases and J gave up 7 bases, with 16 bases separating them. CDR3 DNA sequence: TGTGCCAGCACCCTCCTTCCCGGGGGTGGCTACACCTTC. The encoded protein is CASTLLPGGGYTF.

V is TRBV28 and J is TRBJ2-5; a weak D match, TRBD1 (5 bases). V lost 6 bases, J lost 4 bases, and 15 bases lay in between. CDR1 is MDHEN and CDR2 is SYDVKM in the germline V gene. The CDR3 runs to 14 residues. CDR3 protein: CASSDTVGVETQYF. CDR3 in DNA: TGTGCCAGCAGCGACACCGTAGGGGTAGAGACCCAGTACTTC.

This rearrangement joins TRBV19 to TRBJ2-2; 8 bases agree with TRBD1. The V and J ends lost 5 bases and 1 base, in that order; junction bases with no gene match: 3. This CDR3 spans 15 amino acids. Germline V gene sequence: CDR1 LNHDA, CDR2 SQIVND (reference sequence). The CDR3 nucleotides read TGTGCCAGTAGTGCACAGGGGGTGAACACCGGGGAGCTGTTTTTT. Protein sequence: CASSAQGVNTGELFF.

This clone has just a few counts. The chain recombines TRBV10-3 with TRBJ1-1; TRBD1 matches at 8 bases. Looked up from germline, CDR1 is ENHRY and CDR2 is SYGVKD. This CDR3 region has 13 residues. Trimming removed 5 bases from V and 7 bases from J; junction bases left unmatched: 6. The CDR3 DNA follows: TGTGCCATCAGTACCGGACAGGGCGGTGAAGCTTTCTTT. Its protein product is CAISTGQGGEAFF.

V gene TRBV28 combines with J gene TRBJ2-7, with 8 nucleotides matching TRBD1. Germline V gives CDR1 MDHEN, CDR2 SYDVKM. Trimming took 10 bases from V and 4 from J; bases not matched to a gene: 12. The CDR3 covers 14 residues. The DNA of the CDR3 is TGTGCCACCAAGGATACCCAGGGGGCATACGAGCAGTACTTC. Residues: CATKDTQGAYEQYF.

The rearrangement joins TRBV11-2 to TRBJ2-2, with D unclear. Trimming took off 5 bases at V and 1 base at J, with 14 bases between the two ends. Germline V gives CDR1 SGHAT, CDR2 FQNNGV. The CDR3 totals 16 residues. The CDR3 region is CASSARAAGNTGELFF. DNA for the CDR3: TGTGCCAGCAGCGCCCGGGCGGCTGGGAACACCGGGGAGCTGTTTTTT.

V usage is TRBV7-2 and J usage is TRBJ1-1, with 8 positions matching TRBD1. Trimming removed 5 bases from V and 2 bases from J; junction bases left unmatched: 4. This CDR3 has 14 residues. Germline V gives CDR1 SGHTA, CDR2 FQGNSA. The CDR3 protein is CASSTTGDNTEAFF. CDR3 sequence (DNA): TGTGCCAGCAGCACGACAGGGGACAACACTGAAGCTTTCTTT.

The chain joins TRBV6-5 to TRBJ2-2; D gene ambiguous. The V end lost 7 bases, the J end lost 4 bases, and 13 bases lay between the germline ends. This CDR3 has 14 amino acids. Germline V gene lookup returns CDR1 MNHEY and CDR2 SVGAGI. CDR3: CASTQYGVTGELFF. The CDR3 DNA follows: TGTGCCAGCACGCAATACGGAGTCACCGGGGAGCTGTTTTTT.

The rearrangement uses TRBV5-1 and TRBJ1-1, with D maybe TRBD1 (5 bases). V gave up 5 bases and J gave up 1 base, with 9 bases separating them. CDR1 is SGHRS, CDR2 YFSETQ, per germline. The CDR3 length is 13 residues. The CDR3 coding sequence is TGCGCCAGCAGGGAACAGGCGAACACTGAAGCTTTCTTT. This gives the protein CASREQANTEAFF.

The V call is TRBV2, the J call TRBJ2-6, with D maybe TRBD1 (6 bases). V lost 3 bases and J 2 bases, leaving 11 bases between the germline ends. This CDR3 spans 16 amino acids. Germline lookup yields CDR1 SNHLY and CDR2 FYNNEI. CDR3 loop: CASSDRGKAGANVLTF. DNA of the CDR3: TGTGCCAGCAGTGACAGGGGAAAGGCTGGGGCCAACGTCCTGACTTTC.

This chain links TRBV5-1 with TRBJ1-4; D might be TRBD1 (5 bases). This CDR3 contains 14 residues. CDR1 is SGHRS and CDR2 is YFSETQ in the germline V gene. Between the trimmed V and J ends, which lost 0 bases and 8 bases, there was a span of 11 bases. CDR3 nucleotides: TGCGCCAGCAGCTTGGGTCAGGGTGAAGAAAAACTGTTTTTT. Amino acid sequence: CASSLGQGEEKLFF.

The chain is built from TRBV19 and TRBJ2-1; tentatively, D is TRBD1 (7 bases). V was cut by 7 bases and J by 7 bases, with 17 bases left in between. CDR3 length: 14 amino acids. Germline CDR1 is LNHDA and CDR2 is SQIVND (reference sequence). CDR3 amino acids: CASNAGGGRNEQFF. The CDR3 DNA reads TGTGCCAGTAATGCAGGGGGAGGAAGGAATGAGCAGTTCTTC.

V is TRBV7-9 and J is TRBJ1-3; no definite D call. This CDR3 contains 16 residues. Germline CDR1 and CDR2: SEHNR and FQNEAQ (reference sequence). Trimming stripped 3 bases from V and 1 base from J, with 13 bases between. DNA for the CDR3: TGTGCCAGCAGCTTTCTACAGTGGTTTTCTGGAAACACCATATATTTT. It translates to CASSFLQWFSGNTIYF.